These 30 T cell receptor beta chains came from one sample sequenced in a study of cytomegalovirus exposure and HLA in healthy donors (TCRdb year 2017). Receptors were amplified or captured by the immunoSEQ multiplex PCR assay. For the multiplex PCR, a mixture combining 60 forward primers for TCR Vbeta segments and 13 reverse primers for TCR Jbeta segments was used. TCRdb's version of the immuneACCESS table is confined to in-frame rearrangements and falls short of the full clone set. An unresolved V gene accounts for under half of the shortfall where checked; the remainder is of unknown origin. This sample gives over 70,000 clones in total; more than 70% of them show up just once. Roughly 3.5% of the sample goes to the ten largest clones. Sequencing was performed on PBMCs. The receptors come from a man aged 25-40 years in good health and CMV-seronegative.

This rearrangement joins TRBV10-2 to TRBJ1-2; TRBD1 matches 7 bases. From germline, CDR1 is WSHSY and CDR2 SAAADI. The CDR3 loop spans 13 amino acids. Trimming took 3 bases from V and 2 from J; bases not matched to a gene: 0. The CDR3 loop is CASSEQGNYGYTF. CDR3 DNA: TGCGCCAGCAGTGAACAGGGGAACTATGGCTACACCTTC.

The chain carries TRBV29-1 and TRBJ2-5, with TRBD1 identical over 7 bases. V shed 6 bases and J 5 bases; nucleotides not matched to a gene: 12. Germline assignment: CDR1 SQVTM and CDR2 ANQGSEA. This CDR3 contains 14 residues. The CDR3 loop reads CSVAKTGLEETQYF. CDR3 sequence (DNA): TGCAGCGTCGCCAAGACAGGGCTTGAGGAGACCCAGTACTTC.

Note on this clone: At one end, the junction sequence differs from germline, possibly due to a read error. CDR3 nucleotides: TGTTCCAGCAGCTTAGCGGGAGGGTACAATGAGCAGTTCTTC. Translated, it gives CSSSLAGGYNEQFF. The rearrangement uses TRBV7-9 and TRBJ2-1; the match to TRBD2 covers 11 bases. The CDR3 loop spans 14 amino acids. CDR1 is SEHNR, CDR2 FQNEAQ, per germline (reference sequence).

V gene TRBV5-1 combines with J gene TRBJ1-1; D might be TRBD1 (5 bases). V gave up 3 bases and J gave up 1 base, with 13 bases separating them. The CDR3 spans 15 residues. Germline V lookup: CDR1 SGHRS, CDR2 YFSETQ. This CDR3 reads CASSSGGTQNTEAFF. The CDR3 coding sequence is TGCGCCAGCAGCTCCGGGGGTACCCAGAACACTGAAGCTTTCTTT.

The rearrangement joins TRBV12-5 to TRBJ2-7; TRBD1 aligns across 11 bases. V lost 3 bases, J lost 5 bases, and 3 bases stayed unmatched. This CDR3 has 14 residues. Per germline, CDR1 LGHNT and CDR2 FRNRAP. The CDR3 DNA reads TGTGCTAGTGGTTTAGGGACAGGGGGGCACGAGCAGTACTTC. Translating gives CASGLGTGGHEQYF.

The J gene is TRBJ2-3, the V gene TRBV7-9, with 7 bases fitting TRBD2. Germline values: CDR1 SEHNR, CDR2 FQNEAQ (reference sequence). Losses at the gene ends were 6 bases for V and 2 bases for J; bases not matched to a gene: 5. This CDR3 has 14 residues. The CDR3 bases are TGTGCCAGCAGGGGGGGGAGGCCCACAGATACGCAGTATTTT. Its protein is CASRGGRPTDTQYF.

In this sample, this clone turned up once. V usage is TRBV6-5 and J usage is TRBJ2-5; a possible D gene is TRBD1 (6 bases). CDR3 size: 14 residues. Germline values: CDR1 MNHEY, CDR2 SVGAGI. V dropped 5 bases and J dropped 0 bases, with 10 bases sitting between them. The CDR3 nucleotides read TGTGCCAGCAGTACAGGGTTCTACCAAGAGACCCAGTACTTC. Encoded protein: CASSTGFYQETQYF.

The gene calls are TRBV30 and TRBJ2-7; TRBD1 aligns across 7 bases. The CDR3 sequence is 13 residues long. CDR1 and CDR2 from the germline V gene are GTSNPN and SVGIG (reference sequence). Germline trimming cut 0 bases from V and 9 bases from J; bases unmatched to any gene: 8. CDR3 amino acids: CAWSVGGSVWQYF. The CDR3 nucleotides are TGTGCCTGGAGTGTAGGGGGCAGCGTTTGGCAGTACTTC.

V and J are TRBV6-5 and TRBJ2-1; the match to TRBD2 covers 8 bases. The CDR3 runs 15 residues. The junction had 6 bases not matched to a gene; V was cut back by 2 bases and J by 6 bases. Per germline, CDR1 MNHEY and CDR2 SVGAGI. The CDR3 DNA sequence: TGTGCCAGCAGTTACAGGTCGGGGGGGATCAATGAGCAGTTCTTC. Residues: CASSYRSGGINEQFF.

This sequence joins TRBV28 and TRBJ1-1; D remains ambiguous. CDR3 length: 14 residues. CDR1 MDHEN and CDR2 SYDVKM come from the germline V gene. Trimming took off 7 bases at V and 4 bases at J, with 16 bases between the two ends. The chain's CDR3 is CASTRGAAGTEAFF. CDR3 coding DNA: TGTGCCAGCACTCGGGGAGCCGCAGGCACTGAAGCTTTCTTT.

The chain links TRBV4-1 to TRBJ2-2, with TRBD1 matching over 9 bases. The CDR3 is 15 residues long. V dropped 2 bases and J dropped 5; count of bases not matched to a gene: 3. Germline V CDR1 and CDR2: MGHRA, YSYEKL. The CDR3 sequence is CASSQRDRETGELFF. The CDR3 nucleotides read TGCGCCAGCAGCCAACGGGACAGGGAGACCGGGGAGCTGTTTTTT.

The rearrangement joins TRBV18 to TRBJ2-1, with unresolved D. CDR1 is KGHSH, CDR2 LQKENI, per germline. CDR3 length: 13 residues. V gave up 3 bases and J gave up 9 bases, with 12 bases separating them. In DNA, the CDR3 is TGTGCCAGCTCACCGTCGCGACAAGGTGAGCAGTTCTTC. Its translation: CASSPSRQGEQFF.

This chain uses TRBV7-9 with TRBJ1-3, with D uncertain. V gave up 9 bases and J gave up 2 bases, with 20 bases separating them. This CDR3 spans 16 amino acids. Germline V gene data show CDR1 as SEHNR and CDR2 as FQNEAQ (reference sequence). As DNA, the CDR3 is TGTGCCAGTTTCCTAGATGGGTATAGCGCTGGAAACACCATATATTTT. Protein sequence: CASFLDGYSAGNTIYF.

J is TRBJ2-4 and V is TRBV7-9; 8 nucleotides agree with TRBD2. Germline-derived CDR1 and CDR2 are SEHNR and FQNEAQ (reference sequence). CDR3 size: 13 residues. Losses at the gene ends were 7 bases for V and 5 bases for J; bases not matched to a gene: 4. The CDR3 DNA follows: TGTGCCAGCATCCGAGCGGGAGAAAACATTCAGTACTTC. Its protein product is CASIRAGENIQYF.

This clone has more than one count but fewer than ten. This sequence joins TRBV12-1 and TRBJ1-5; TRBD1, the table's D call, lacks a check against the DNA. TRBV12-1 is noted as a pseudogene. The CDR3 length is 17 residues. The CDR3 DNA reads as TGTGCCAGCAGCAATAACTCAGGGCCCTTTCGCAATCAGCCCCAGCATTTT. Amino acid sequence: CASSNNSGPFRNQPQHF.

V is TRBV9 and J is TRBJ2-1; TRBD2 matches 8 bases. The CDR3 totals 14 residues. In germline, CDR1 is SGDLS, CDR2 YYNGEE. J was trimmed by 4 bases and V by 4 bases; bases with no gene match: 4. This chain's CDR3 is CASSSTSGYNEQFF. The CDR3 nucleotides are TGTGCCAGCAGCTCTACTAGCGGATACAATGAGCAGTTCTTC.

The chain links TRBV28 to TRBJ2-3; D perhaps matches TRBD2 (6 bases). This CDR3 spans 16 amino acids. CDR1 and CDR2 (germline): MDHEN, SYDVKM. V was clipped by 5 bases and J by 0 bases, with 15 bases between them. The CDR3 is CASSPRRLDSTDTQYF. In nucleotides, the CDR3 is TGTGCCAGCAGTCCTAGACGACTAGATAGCACAGATACGCAGTATTTT.

This clone was counted once. The chain links TRBV27 to TRBJ2-5; D remains unclear. From germline, CDR1 is MNHEY and CDR2 SMNVEV (reference sequence). The CDR3 is 12 residues long. Trimming shortened V by 6 bases and J by 0 bases, and 5 bases separated the two germline ends. Here the CDR3 DNA reads TGTGCCAGCAGCCAGGACCAAGAGACCCAGTACTTC. This gives the protein CASSQDQETQYF.

In its sample, this clone was seen once. CDR3 amino acids: CSVSAGPNIYEQYF. CDR3 DNA sequence: TGCAGCGTTTCCGCAGGGCCAAACATCTACGAGCAGTACTTC. J is TRBJ2-7 and V is TRBV29-1; possible D gene TRBD1, 5 bases. CDR1 and CDR2 (germline): SQVTM, ANQGSEA. This CDR3 is 14 amino acids long. Between the trimmed V and J ends, which lost 5 bases and 3 bases, there was a span of 17 bases.

CDR3 DNA: TGTGCCAGCTCGGCGGGGACAGGCGTTATGAACACTGAAGCTTTCTTT. Translating gives CASSAGTGVMNTEAFF. The chain recombines TRBV18 with TRBJ1-1, with 8 bases matching TRBD1. V was clipped by 6 bases and J by 0 bases; unmatched bases: 9. Germline V gives CDR1 KGHSH, CDR2 LQKENI. The CDR3 consists of 16 residues.

This chain joins TRBV30 and TRBJ2-3, with 10 bases aligning to TRBD2. This CDR3 is built from 17 residues. Germline V gene sequence: CDR1 GTSNPN, CDR2 SVGIG (reference sequence). J gave up 2 bases and V 0 bases, and 8 bases lay outside the gene matches. This CDR3 reads CAWSVLRTSGFTDTQYF. CDR3 bases: TGTGCCTGGAGTGTACTCAGGACTAGCGGTTTCACAGATACGCAGTATTTT. Based on the CDR3 plus reference TRBV30 and TRBJ2-3, the full variable domain is SQTIHQWPATLVQPVGSPLSLECTVEGTSNPNLYWYRQAAGRGLQLLFYSVGIGQISSEVPQNLSASRPQDRQFILSSKKLLLSDSGFYLCAWSVLRTSGFTDTQYFGPGTRLTVL.

This rearrangement joins TRBV4-2 to TRBJ1-1; the D is unclear. Germline V gives CDR1 LGHNA, CDR2 YNFKEQ. V dropped 0 bases and J dropped 6 bases, with 11 bases sitting between them. This CDR3 comprises 14 residues. CDR3: CASSQDYDYSEAFF. For the CDR3, the DNA is TGTGCCAGCAGCCAAGATTACGACTATTCTGAAGCTTTCTTT.

On this clone: The junction differs from germline at one of its ends, possibly a read error. This sample also contains other DNA sequences that code for the same CDR3. The V gene is TRBV6-5, the J gene TRBJ1-3; D is unclear. Per the germline V gene, CDR1 is MNHEY and CDR2 is SVGAGI. This CDR3 has 16 amino acids. CDR3 sequence (DNA): TGTGCCAGCAGTTACTCGAAATGGCTCCCCGGGAACACCATATATTTC. The encoded protein is CASSYSKWLPGNTIYF.

This chain joins TRBV6-4 and TRBJ2-3, with 14 bases matching TRBD2. This CDR3 has 14 residues. Unmatched junction bases numbered 1, after V lost 6 bases and J lost 5 bases. Germline-derived CDR1 and CDR2 are MRHNA and SNTAGT. The CDR3 sequence: CASSGTSGRDTQYF. The CDR3 nucleotides read TGTGCCAGCAGCGGGACTAGCGGGAGAGATACGCAGTATTTT.

The CDR3 spells CSVAGQENQPQHF. The CDR3 nucleotides are TGCAGCGTCGCGGGACAGGAGAATCAGCCCCAGCATTTT. The V call is TRBV29-1, the J call TRBJ1-5; 8 bases line up with TRBD1. This CDR3 is 13 amino acids long. Germline CDR1 reads SQVTM; CDR2 reads ANQGSEA. With 6 bases clipped from V and 4 bases from J, the junction kept 5 bases outside the gene matches.

The chain joins TRBV2 to TRBJ2-1, with TRBD2 matching 8 bases. From germline, CDR1 is SNHLY and CDR2 FYNNEI. Trimming removed 5 bases from V and 8 bases from J; junction bases left unmatched: 5. There are 13 residues in the CDR3. CDR3 in amino acids: CASSPSGRHEQFF. The DNA for the CDR3 is TGTGCCAGCAGTCCGAGCGGGAGACATGAGCAGTTCTTC. Complete variable domain (other parts from reference TRBV2 and TRBJ2-1): EPEVTQTPSHQVTQMGQEVILRCVPISNHLYFYWYRQILGQKVEFLVSFYNNEISEKSEIFDDQFSVERPDGSNFTLKIRSTKLEDSAMYFCASSPSGRHEQFFGPGTRLTVL.

This clone was seen a few times. The CDR3: CASGLGGRNTEAFF. In DNA, the CDR3 is TGTGCTAGTGGCCTGGGCGGGAGGAACACTGAAGCTTTCTTT. V usage is TRBV12-5 and J usage is TRBJ1-1; no definite D call. The V end was cut by 6 bases, the J end by 1 base, with 12 bases between. Germline V gene sequence: CDR1 LGHNT, CDR2 FRNRAP. CDR3 size: 14 residues. The full variable domain, completed using reference TRBV12-5 and TRBJ1-1, is DARVTQTPRHKVTEMGQEVTMRCQPILGHNTVFWYRQTMMQGLELLAYFRNRAPLDDSGMPKDRFSAEMPDATLATLKIQPSEPRDSAVYFCASGLGGRNTEAFFGQGTRLTVV.

This clone was counted a single time. The rearrangement joins TRBV7-9 to TRBJ2-2, with no clear D. This CDR3 contains 12 residues. Germline lookup yields CDR1 SEHNR and CDR2 FQNEAQ (reference sequence). The germline V and J ends were trimmed by 5 bases and 4 bases, with 5 bases remaining between them. The CDR3: CASSPSTGELFF. For the CDR3, the DNA is TGTGCCAGCAGCCCTAGCACCGGGGAGCTGTTTTTT.

The chain employs TRBV5-5 and TRBJ1-3, with D unclear. Germline V gene data show CDR1 as SGHKS and CDR2 as YYEKEE (reference sequence). CDR3 length equals 15 residues. With 3 bases removed from V and 2 bases from J, the gap between germline ends came to 12 bases. CDR3 nucleotides: TGTGCCAGCAGCTCACGAGAGGGTACTGGAAACACCATATATTTT. Residues: CASSSREGTGNTIYF.

CDR3 DNA sequence: TGTGCCAGCAGGGAGCAGGGGATTAGTAATTCACCCCTCCACTTT. Residues: CASREQGISNSPLHF. The chain combines TRBV6-5 with TRBJ1-6; TRBD1 might be the D (6 bases). This CDR3 region has 15 residues. The germline V gene encodes CDR1 MNHEY and CDR2 SVGAGI. Trimming removed 6 bases at V and 6 bases at J, with 15 bases between.